Shown below are 16 T cell receptor beta chains from a single sample sequenced in a study of graft-versus-host responses after intestinal transplantation. Graft-derived tissue was subjected to processing to liberate intraepithelial and lamina propria lymphocytes. Some clones are missing from TCRdb's copy, which holds only in-frame ones; the method was immunoSEQ multiplex PCR. The sample lists 60,000 to 70,000 clones; around 90% were seen once. The sample consisted of ileum tissue, taken approximately 56 weeks after transplant. These receptors originate from a human patient who received an intestinal transplant, so some T cells may come from the graft donor.

This clone was counted a few times. This sequence joins TRBV4-2 and TRBJ2-2; unclear D gene. Germline V gene lookup returns CDR1 LGHNA and CDR2 YNFKEQ. Trimming left V 2 bases short and J 0 bases short, with 10 bases between. CDR3 size: 16 residues. The CDR3 DNA sequence: TGTGCCAGCAGCCAAACACCGGGCCCGAACACCGGGGAGCTGTTTTTT. It specifies CASSQTPGPNTGELFF.

V is TRBV4-1 and J is TRBJ2-1; D call uncertain. Per germline, CDR1 MGHRA and CDR2 YSYEKL. The length of the CDR3 is 14 residues. Trimming took 5 bases from V and 5 from J, leaving 13 bases between them. The CDR3, as DNA: TGCGCCAGCAGCGAAGTGGGCTATCACAATGAGCAGTTCTTC. Protein: CASSEVGYHNEQFF.

The chain uses TRBV21-1 and TRBJ2-4. TRBV21-1 counts as a pseudogene. The CDR3 has 17 residues. The chain's CDR3 is CASSEKMAGGRRNIQYF. The CDR3 nucleotides are TGTGCCAGCAGCGAAAAAATGGCTGGGGGGCGTAGAAACATTCAGTACTTC.

The J gene is TRBJ2-3, the V gene TRBV14; 7 nucleotides line up with TRBD2. J gave up 7 bases and V 0 bases, and 4 bases lay outside the gene matches. The CDR3 runs 14 residues. Germline V gene data show CDR1 as SGHDN and CDR2 as FVKESK. The CDR3 loop reads CASSQEWEGNTQYF. The DNA for the CDR3 is TGTGCCAGCAGCCAAGAATGGGAGGGAAATACGCAGTATTTT.

The chain employs TRBV11-3 and TRBJ2-3, with no clear D. There are 14 residues in the CDR3. Germline V CDR1 and CDR2: SGHNT, YENEEA. V lost 1 base and J 0 bases, leaving 5 bases between the germline ends. CDR3 coding DNA: TGTGCCAGCAGCTTAGGAGCTAGCACAGATACGCAGTATTTT. Translated: CASSLGASTDTQYF. Full variable domain (rest looked up from reference TRBV11-3 and TRBJ2-3): EAGVVQSPRYKIIEKKQPVAFWCNPISGHNTLYWYLQNLGQGPELLIRYENEEAVDDSQLPKDRFSAERLKGVDSTLKIQPAELGDSAVYLCASSLGASTDTQYFGPGTRLTVL.

The chain uses TRBV10-3 and TRBJ1-1, with a possible D match to TRBD1 (6 bases). The CDR3 has 14 residues. Germline V lookup: CDR1 ENHRY, CDR2 SYGVKD. Trimming took off 10 bases at V and 0 bases at J, with 15 bases between the two ends. CDR3 coding DNA: TGTGCCACCGGGGGGGGGCTTATGAACACTGAAGCTTTCTTT. It translates to CATGGGLMNTEAFF.

V is TRBV6-4 and J is TRBJ1-1; a possible D gene is TRBD1 (5 bases). This CDR3 spans 13 amino acids. Per the germline V gene, CDR1 is MRHNA and CDR2 is SNTAGT. V lost 0 bases and J 3 bases, leaving 5 bases between the germline ends. CDR3: CASSDSGHTEAFF. DNA for the CDR3: TGTGCCAGCAGTGACTCGGGACACACTGAAGCTTTCTTT.

The count of this clone is one. The chain couples TRBV5-4 to TRBJ1-2, with a tentative D call TRBD1 (5 bases). From germline, CDR1 is SGHNT and CDR2 YYREEE (reference sequence). The V and J ends lost 5 bases and 5 bases respectively, with 13 bases between them. The CDR3 sequence is 13 residues long. CDR3 sequence reads: CASSYNTGYGYTF. The CDR3 DNA follows: TGTGCCAGCAGTTACAATACAGGATATGGCTACACCTTC.

The chain joins TRBV5-3 to TRBJ1-5; D is unresolved. TRBV5-3 is labeled an ORF, and its function is uncertain. The V gene lost 1 base and the J gene lost 7 bases, with 18 bases spanning the gap. The CDR3 loop spans 16 amino acids. Written as DNA, the CDR3 is TGTGCCAGAAGCTTGTCGCCCATCGCGGGTCGGCAGCCCCAGCATTTT. Amino acid sequence: CARSLSPIAGRQPQHF.

The J gene is TRBJ2-7, the V gene TRBV7-8; maybe TRBD2 (5 bases). The CDR3 is 14 residues long. Germline assignment: CDR1 SGHVS and CDR2 FQNEAQ. With 2 bases removed from V and 2 bases from J, the gap between germline ends came to 10 bases. CDR3 protein: CASSLYGSTYEQYF. CDR3 nucleotides: TGTGCCAGCAGCTTATATGGGAGTACCTACGAGCAGTACTTC.

Here the CDR3 reads CASIELGRNANEQYF. The CDR3 coding sequence is TGTGCCAGCATTGAGTTAGGGCGGAACGCCAACGAGCAGTACTTC. The chain uses TRBV6-1 and TRBJ2-7, with D unresolved. This CDR3 contains 15 residues. V was clipped by 7 bases and J by 5 bases, with 21 bases between them. Germline V lookup: CDR1 MNHNS, CDR2 SASEGT.

The chain recombines TRBV5-4 with TRBJ1-1; D is possibly TRBD1 (6 bases). Per germline, CDR1 SGHNT and CDR2 YYREEE (reference sequence). The CDR3 runs to 15 residues. V was clipped by 1 base and J by 3 bases, with 13 bases between them. The CDR3 loop is CASSLIRGAHTEAFF. The CDR3 nucleotides read TGTGCCAGCAGCTTGATTCGGGGGGCGCACACTGAAGCTTTCTTT.

There are a few counts of this clone. J is TRBJ2-3 and V is TRBV4-1, with 7 bases aligning to TRBD2. This CDR3 has 17 amino acids. The J segment lost 0 bases and the V segment lost 1 base, leaving 7 bases of the junction unmatched. Germline V CDR1 and CDR2: MGHRA, YSYEKL. CDR3 sequence: CASSQVAGETSTDTQYF. The CDR3, as DNA: TGCGCCAGCAGCCAAGTGGCGGGGGAAACTAGCACAGATACGCAGTATTTT.

This clone was recorded a few times. The chain has TRBV11-3 and TRBJ2-2; the match to TRBD2 covers 7 bases. Germline CDR1 reads SGHNT; CDR2 reads YENEEA. V was pared by 5 bases and J by 6 bases, with 18 bases of the junction left unmatched. This CDR3 is 18 amino acids long. For the CDR3, the DNA is TGTGCCAGCAGCCACACGCCCCTGGCGGGGGACTCGGCCGGGGAGCTGTTTTTT. Its protein is CASSHTPLAGDSAGELFF.

The chain joins TRBV4-1 to TRBJ2-7; D is ambiguous. CDR3 length equals 13 residues. V was shortened by 0 bases and J by 7 bases, with 10 bases between the two germline ends. Germline V gene sequence: CDR1 MGHRA, CDR2 YSYEKL. CDR3 in amino acids: CASSQDPSWEQYF. CDR3 DNA: TGCGCCAGCAGCCAAGACCCCTCTTGGGAGCAGTACTTC.

The chain recombines TRBV25-1 with TRBJ1-1; D gene uncertain. The CDR3 has 16 amino acids. Between the trimmed V and J ends, which lost 4 bases and 0 bases, there was a span of 15 bases. Germline CDR1 MGHDK, CDR2 SYGVNS. This CDR3 reads CASSGVDGVLNTEAFF. The CDR3 nucleotides are TGTGCCAGCAGTGGCGTAGACGGGGTCCTGAACACTGAAGCTTTCTTT.